This T cell receptor (beta chain) was sequenced during a study of regulatory T cells in long-lasting Graves disease. Regarding the study as a whole: Analyses excluded thyroid tissue, covering peripheral blood alone. Few sampled subjects may have lowered accuracy. The study found TRBV28, TRBJ1-2 and TRBJ2-5 favored in persistent disease.

Concerning this clonotype itself: Its cognate antigen is unknown.

CDR3 length: 17 residues. The V gene's germline CDR1 is SGHDN and CDR2 FVKESK. Germline trimming cut 6 bases from V and 14 bases from J; bases unmatched to any gene: 27. Specified time point: persistent/refractory GD, antithyroid drugs over 5 years with positive TRAb. From PBMCs, RNA was extracted and then used to make the TCR library. Sequencing libraries for TCR beta were prepared with iRepertoire HTBI primers and Arm-PCR of CDR3 regions. TCRdb independently ran MiXCR on the multiplex PCR reads; one entry per CDR3 protein. The sample holds roughly 470,000 distinct CDR3 sequences, 20% to 25% seen once.

The starting material was peripheral blood mononuclear cells (PBMCs), obtained when the disease was refractory, from a patient treated with antithyroid drugs. V usage is TRBV14 and J usage is TRBJ2-5, with 7 bases that match TRBD1. The sequence was obtained from a female donor with Graves disease. The CDR3 here is CASRPRDRLYHKPNQYF. CDR3 sequence (DNA): TGTGCCAGCAGGCCCCGGGACAGACTGTACCACAAGCCAAATCAATACTTC.